Below, 6 T cell receptor beta chains from the same sample are listed, as sequenced in a study of Ad26.COV2.S vaccination and SARS-CoV-2 variants (dated by TCRdb to the early 2020s). Read against the paper, the sample's treatment or condition label means: around 19 received Ad26.COV2.S at low or high dose, single or two shots; roughly 5 received placebo; per-sample allocation not given. Repertoires of vaccine and placebo recipients were sequenced from samples collected on day 63 after the first injection. Library preparation was by the immunoSEQ multiplex PCR assay. As stored in TCRdb, this immuneACCESS dataset retains in-frame rearrangements with V and J assigned. A fraction of the clones does not appear; measured against another copy, unresolved V genes explain less than half of the discrepancy, and the remainder lacks a known reason. This sample comprises 350,000 to 500,000 clones, around 91% of them detected only once. The top ten hold around 4.5% of the sample.

The specimen was peripheral blood, collected in a trial of Ad26.COV2.S vaccine versus placebo. Receptor source: a person between 18 and 65 years old who received the Ad26.COV2.S COVID-19 vaccine or a placebo.

The chain couples TRBV3-1 (or the pseudogene TRBV3-2) to TRBJ2-7; D is unresolved. Germline values: CDR1 LGHDT, CDR2 YNNKEL (reference sequence). CDR3 length: 15 amino acids. The germline V and J ends were trimmed by 3 bases and 3 bases, with 15 bases remaining between them. CDR3 bases: TGTGCCAGCAGCCACGGTAAGTACCTTAACTACGAGCAGTACTTC. This codes for CASSHGKYLNYEQYF.

The V gene is TRBV28, the J gene TRBJ2-2; D unclear. The ends were cut back, 2 bases at V and 7 bases at J, with 8 bases in the middle. The CDR3 contains 13 residues. Germline V CDR1 and CDR2: MDHEN, SYDVKM. The CDR3 is CASSLEAIGELFF. The CDR3 bases are TGTGCCAGCAGTTTAGAGGCGATCGGGGAGCTGTTTTTT.

V usage is TRBV4-1 and J usage is TRBJ2-6, with D possibly TRBD2 on 5 matching bases. Germline assignment: CDR1 MGHRA and CDR2 YSYEKL. V lost 4 bases to trimming and J lost 0 bases, with 10 bases between them. The CDR3 sequence is 16 residues long. CDR3 coding DNA: TGCGCCAGCAGCCGCCTTGGAGGCTCTGGGGCCAACGTCCTGACTTTC. Translation gives CASSRLGGSGANVLTF.

This clone was seen a handful of times. The rearrangement uses TRBV27 and TRBJ1-2, with a tentative D call TRBD1 (5 bases). Germline V lookup: CDR1 MNHEY, CDR2 SMNVEV (reference sequence). V lost 7 bases to trimming and J lost 8 bases, with 11 bases between them. The CDR3 spans 11 residues. The DNA for the CDR3 is TGTGCCAGCATTAAGGACAACGGCTACACCTTC. Protein sequence: CASIKDNGYTF.

This chain connects TRBV2 to TRBJ2-1; perhaps D is TRBD1 or TRBD2 (5 bases each). CDR3 size: 12 residues. Germline V CDR1 and CDR2: SNHLY, FYNNEI. The germline V and J ends were trimmed by 9 bases and 9 bases, with 15 bases remaining between them. DNA for the CDR3: TGTGCCAGAGGAGAGGGGTCAAGTGAGCAGTTCTTC. Encoded protein: CARGEGSSEQFF.

This clone appeared a single time. J is TRBJ2-1 and V is TRBV28; unclear D gene. The V gene's germline CDR1 is MDHEN and CDR2 SYDVKM. The CDR3 spans 17 residues. The ends were cut back, 4 bases at V and 4 bases at J, with 20 bases in the middle. The DNA for the CDR3 is TGTGCCAGCAGTTCATTCGTCTGGGCCAACCCATACAATGAGCAGTTCTTC. This codes for CASSSFVWANPYNEQFF. Full variable domain (remainder filled in from reference TRBV28 and TRBJ2-1): DVKVTQSSRYLVKRTGEKVFLECVQDMDHENMFWYRQDPGLGLRLIYFSYDVKMKEKGDIPEGYSVSREKKERFSLILESASTNQTSMYLCASSSFVWANPYNEQFFGPGTRLTVL.